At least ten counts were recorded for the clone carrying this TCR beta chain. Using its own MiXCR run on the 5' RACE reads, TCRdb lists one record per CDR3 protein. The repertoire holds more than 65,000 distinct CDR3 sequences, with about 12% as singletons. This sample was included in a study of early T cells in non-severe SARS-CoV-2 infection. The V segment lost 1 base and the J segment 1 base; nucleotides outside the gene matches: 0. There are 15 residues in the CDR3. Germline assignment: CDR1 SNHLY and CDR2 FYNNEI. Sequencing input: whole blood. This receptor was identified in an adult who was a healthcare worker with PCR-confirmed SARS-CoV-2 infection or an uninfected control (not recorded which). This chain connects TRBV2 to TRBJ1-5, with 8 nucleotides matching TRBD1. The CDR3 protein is CASSEGQGSNQPQHF. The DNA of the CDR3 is TGTGCCAGCAGTGAAGGACAGGGGAGCAATCAGCCCCAGCATTTT.